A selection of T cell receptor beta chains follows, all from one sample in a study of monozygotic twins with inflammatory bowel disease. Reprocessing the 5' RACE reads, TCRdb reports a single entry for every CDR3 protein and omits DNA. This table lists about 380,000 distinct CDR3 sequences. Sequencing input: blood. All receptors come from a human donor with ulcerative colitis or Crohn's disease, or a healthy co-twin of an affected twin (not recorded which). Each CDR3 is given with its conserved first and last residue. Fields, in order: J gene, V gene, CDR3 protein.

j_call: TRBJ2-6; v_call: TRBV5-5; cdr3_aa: CASSQIKASGANVLTF
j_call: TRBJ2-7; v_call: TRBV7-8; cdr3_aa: CASSSPVVGATYEQYF
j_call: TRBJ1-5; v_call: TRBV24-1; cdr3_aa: CATKRDRGSGNQPQHF
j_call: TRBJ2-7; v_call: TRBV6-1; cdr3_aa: CAGKKQGAGEQYF
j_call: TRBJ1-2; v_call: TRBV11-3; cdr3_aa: CASSMGQDGYTF
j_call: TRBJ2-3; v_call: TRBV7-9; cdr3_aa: CASSLWSALGTDTQYF
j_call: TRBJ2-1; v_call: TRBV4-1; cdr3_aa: CASSQGPGTGVNEQFF
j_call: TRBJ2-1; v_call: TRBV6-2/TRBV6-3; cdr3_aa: CASSPGESSYNEQFF
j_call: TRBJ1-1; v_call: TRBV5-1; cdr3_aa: CASSLVVNTEAFF
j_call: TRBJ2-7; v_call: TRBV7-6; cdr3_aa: CASSLASDYEQYF
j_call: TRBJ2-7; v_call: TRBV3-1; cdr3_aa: CASSRRDRPTYEQYF
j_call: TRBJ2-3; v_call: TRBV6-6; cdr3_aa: CASRPHLEGATQYF
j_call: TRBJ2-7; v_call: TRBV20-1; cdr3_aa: CSAGGLQGYEQYF
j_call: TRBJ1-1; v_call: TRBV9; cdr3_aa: CASSVVMENTEAFF
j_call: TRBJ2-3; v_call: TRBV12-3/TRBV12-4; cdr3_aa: CASSSSAGADTQYF
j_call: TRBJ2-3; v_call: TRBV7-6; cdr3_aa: CASSLAEGGGVDAGDIDTQYF
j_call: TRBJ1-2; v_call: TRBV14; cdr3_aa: CASSQDLDPGYGYTF
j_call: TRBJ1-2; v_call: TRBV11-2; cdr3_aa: CASSLAFTGDGYTF
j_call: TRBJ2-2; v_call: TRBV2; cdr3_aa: CASIPGQPPSGELFF
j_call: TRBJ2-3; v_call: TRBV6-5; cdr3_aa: CASSYSLGTADTQYF
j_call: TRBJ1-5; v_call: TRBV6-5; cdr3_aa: CASSFDSYSNQPQHF
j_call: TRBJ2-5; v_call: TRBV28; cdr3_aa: CASRYDREWETQYF
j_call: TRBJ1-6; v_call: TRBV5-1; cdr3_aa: CASSLADRGSSPLHF
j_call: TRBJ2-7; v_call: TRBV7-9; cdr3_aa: CASSPGPEQYF